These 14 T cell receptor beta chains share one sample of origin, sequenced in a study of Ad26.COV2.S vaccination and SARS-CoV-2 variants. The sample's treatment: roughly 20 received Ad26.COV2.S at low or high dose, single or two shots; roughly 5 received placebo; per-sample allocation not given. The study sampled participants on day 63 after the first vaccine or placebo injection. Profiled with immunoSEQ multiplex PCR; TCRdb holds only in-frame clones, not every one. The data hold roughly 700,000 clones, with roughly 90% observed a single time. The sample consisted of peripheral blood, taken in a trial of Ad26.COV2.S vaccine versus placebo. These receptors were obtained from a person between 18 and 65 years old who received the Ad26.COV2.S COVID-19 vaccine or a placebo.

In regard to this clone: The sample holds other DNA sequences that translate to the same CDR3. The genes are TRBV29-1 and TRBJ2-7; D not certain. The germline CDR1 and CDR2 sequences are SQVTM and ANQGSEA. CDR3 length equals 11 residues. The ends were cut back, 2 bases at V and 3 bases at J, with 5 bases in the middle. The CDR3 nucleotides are TGCAGCGTTGAAAGTAGCTACGAGCAGTACTTC. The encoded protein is CSVESSYEQYF.

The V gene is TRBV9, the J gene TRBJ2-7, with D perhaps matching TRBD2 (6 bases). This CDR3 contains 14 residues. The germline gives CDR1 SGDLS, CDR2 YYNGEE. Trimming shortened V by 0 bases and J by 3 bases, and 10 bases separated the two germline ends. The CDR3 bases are TGTGCCAGCAGCGTAGCTAGCGTGCGCTACGAGCAGTACTTC. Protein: CASSVASVRYEQYF.

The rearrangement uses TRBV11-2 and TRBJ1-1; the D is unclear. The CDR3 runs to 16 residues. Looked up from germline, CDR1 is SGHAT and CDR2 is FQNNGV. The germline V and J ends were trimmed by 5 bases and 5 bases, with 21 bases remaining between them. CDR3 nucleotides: TGTGCCAGCAGCCAAAGCCCGACCGGGATTGGGACTGAAGCTTTCTTT. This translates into CASSQSPTGIGTEAFF.

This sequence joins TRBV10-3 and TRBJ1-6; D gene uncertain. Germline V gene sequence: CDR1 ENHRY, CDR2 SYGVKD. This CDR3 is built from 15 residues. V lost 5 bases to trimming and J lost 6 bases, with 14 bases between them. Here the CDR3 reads CAISRAGGFNSPLHF. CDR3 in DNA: TGTGCCATCAGTAGGGCAGGAGGGTTTAATTCACCCCTCCACTTT.

The CDR3 DNA follows: TGTGCCTGGACCGGTACAGGGGTGGTAGCAGAGACCCAGTACTTC. Amino acids: CAWTGTGVVAETQYF. The chain carries TRBV30 and TRBJ2-5; 7 nucleotides line up with TRBD1. CDR1 and CDR2 from the germline V gene are GTSNPN and SVGIG (reference sequence). The ends lost 4 bases at V and 4 bases at J; junction bases unmatched: 12. The length of the CDR3 is 15 residues.

CDR3 coding DNA: TGTGCCAGCCTGGAGATACGTCTTATGAACACTGAAGCTTTCTTT. Encoded protein: CASLEIRLMNTEAFF. The rearrangement uses TRBV7-9 and TRBJ1-1; D is unresolved. This CDR3 is built from 15 residues. Germline CDR1 SEHNR, CDR2 FQNEAQ (reference sequence). Between the trimmed V and J ends, which lost 8 bases and 0 bases, there was a span of 16 bases.

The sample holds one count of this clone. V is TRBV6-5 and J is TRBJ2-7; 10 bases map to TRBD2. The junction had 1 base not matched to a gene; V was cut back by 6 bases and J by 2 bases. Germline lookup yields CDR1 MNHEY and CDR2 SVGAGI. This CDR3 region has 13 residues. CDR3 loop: CASRTSGTYEQYF. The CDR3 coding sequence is TGTGCCAGCAGAACTAGCGGGACCTACGAGCAGTACTTC.

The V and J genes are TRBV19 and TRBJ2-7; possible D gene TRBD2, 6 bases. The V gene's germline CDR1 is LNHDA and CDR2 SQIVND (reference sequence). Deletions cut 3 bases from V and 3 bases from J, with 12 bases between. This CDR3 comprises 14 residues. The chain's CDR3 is CASSIDTGVYEQYF. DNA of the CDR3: TGTGCCAGTAGTATTGACACGGGGGTCTACGAGCAGTACTTC. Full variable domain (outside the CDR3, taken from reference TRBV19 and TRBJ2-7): DGGITQSPKYLFRKEGQNVTLSCEQNLNHDAMYWYRQDPGQGLRLIYYSQIVNDFQKGDIAEGYSVSREKKESFPLTVTSAQKNPTAFYLCASSIDTGVYEQYFGPGTRLTVT.

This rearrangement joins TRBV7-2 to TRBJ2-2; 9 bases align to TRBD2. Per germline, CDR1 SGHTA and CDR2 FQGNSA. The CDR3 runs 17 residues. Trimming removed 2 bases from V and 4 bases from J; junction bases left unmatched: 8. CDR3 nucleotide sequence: TGTGCCAGCAGCTTAAACCAACTAGCGGGCGGCACCGGGGAGCTGTTTTTT. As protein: CASSLNQLAGGTGELFF. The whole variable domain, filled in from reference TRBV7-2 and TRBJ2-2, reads GAGVSQSPSNKVTEKGKDVELRCDPISGHTALYWYRQSLGQGLEFLIYFQGNSAPDKSGLPSDRFSAERTGGSVSTLTIQRTQQEDSAVYLCASSLNQLAGGTGELFFGEGSRLTVL.

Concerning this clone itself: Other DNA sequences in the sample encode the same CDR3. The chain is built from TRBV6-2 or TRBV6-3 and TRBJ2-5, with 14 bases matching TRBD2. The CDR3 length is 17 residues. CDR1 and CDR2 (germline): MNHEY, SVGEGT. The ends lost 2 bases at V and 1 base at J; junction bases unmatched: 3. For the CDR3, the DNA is TGTGCCAGCAGTTACGGGGGGACTAGCGGGGGCCAAGAGACCCAGTACTTC. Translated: CASSYGGTSGGQETQYF.

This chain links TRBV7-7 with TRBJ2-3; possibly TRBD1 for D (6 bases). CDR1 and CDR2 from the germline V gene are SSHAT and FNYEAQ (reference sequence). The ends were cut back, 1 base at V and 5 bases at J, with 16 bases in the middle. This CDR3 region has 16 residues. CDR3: CASSLGAGVLGDTQYF. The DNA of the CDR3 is TGTGCCAGCAGCTTAGGGGCAGGGGTGCTAGGAGATACGCAGTATTTT.

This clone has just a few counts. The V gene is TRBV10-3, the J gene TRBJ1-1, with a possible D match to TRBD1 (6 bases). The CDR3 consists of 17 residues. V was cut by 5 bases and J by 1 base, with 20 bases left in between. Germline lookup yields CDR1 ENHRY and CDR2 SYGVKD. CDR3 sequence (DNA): TGTGCCATCAGTCTTTCCTTAGCAGGGACACCGAACACTGAAGCTTTCTTT. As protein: CAISLSLAGTPNTEAFF.

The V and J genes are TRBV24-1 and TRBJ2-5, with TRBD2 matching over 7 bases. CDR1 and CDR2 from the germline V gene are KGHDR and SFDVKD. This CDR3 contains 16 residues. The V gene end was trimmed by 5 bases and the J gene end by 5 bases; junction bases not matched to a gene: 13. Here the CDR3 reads CATSARDSSGVETQYF. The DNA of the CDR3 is TGTGCCACCAGTGCCCGGGACTCTAGCGGAGTCGAGACCCAGTACTTC.

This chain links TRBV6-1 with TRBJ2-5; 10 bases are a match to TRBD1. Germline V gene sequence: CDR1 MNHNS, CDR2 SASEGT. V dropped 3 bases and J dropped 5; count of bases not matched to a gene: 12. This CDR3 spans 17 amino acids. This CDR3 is CASSDPSTGTGAETQYF. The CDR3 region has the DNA TGTGCCAGCAGTGACCCCTCAACCGGGACAGGGGCCGAGACCCAGTACTTC.